In this sample, the clone carrying this T cell receptor (beta chain) turned up many times. This record belongs to a study of T cells in Graves' hyperthyroidism and ophthalmopathy. Amplification targeted TCR beta CDR3 regions from RNA transcripts. The study used the HTBI primer set for a first-round RT-PCR of the TCR CDR3. TCRdb independently ran MiXCR on the multiplex PCR reads; one entry per CDR3 protein. The sample shows about 290,000 distinct CDR3 sequences, 13% of them seen only once. Trimming removed 1 base from V and 0 bases from J, with 10 bases in between. Looked up from germline, CDR1 is SEHNR and CDR2 is FQNEAQ (reference sequence). The CDR3 consists of 15 residues.

The receptor comes from a woman aged 25 to 39 with Graves' hyperthyroidism that later progressed to Graves' ophthalmopathy. The chain uses TRBV7-9 and TRBJ2-7; D ambiguous. Sequenced: blood. The CDR3 DNA reads TGTGCCAGCAGCTTAGGTAGTCAGATCTCCTACGAGCAGTACTTC. This codes for CASSLGSQISYEQYF.